This section outlines one T cell receptor (beta chain) sequence together with its context. Antigen specificity is unknown. Absent ophthalmopathy progression within 18 months defined stable Graves' hyperthyroidism. Aged 18 to 65, the patients had hyperthyroidism that was newly diagnosed and had lasted under 2 months. Not enrolled were patients with uncontrolled infection, other autoimmune disease, pregnancy or lactation. The investigators amplified TCR beta CDR3 regions from RNA transcripts. The HTBI primer set drove a first-round RT-PCR of the TCR CDR3. TCRdb processed the multiplex PCR reads anew with MiXCR; each CDR3 protein has one entry. The profile shows 450,000 to 700,000 distinct CDR3 sequences, about 45% of them singletons. This sample is drawn from a study of T cells in Graves' hyperthyroidism and ophthalmopathy. Study findings and constraints: Also found in blood were most expanded thyroid clonotypes above 0.001.

The CDR3 extends over 16 amino acids. Germline V CDR1 and CDR2: LNHNV, YYDKDF (reference sequence). V lost 5 bases, J lost 4 bases, and 20 bases lay in between. The sample taken for sequencing was peripheral blood or thyroid tissue (not recorded which). This sequence was found in a woman under 30 with Graves' hyperthyroidism. The chain carries TRBV15 and TRBJ1-1; possibly TRBD1 for D (5 bases). CDR3 sequence reads: CATSARFGGRGTEAFF. The CDR3 DNA follows: TGTGCCACCAGCGCCAGGTTTGGCGGGAGGGGCACTGAAGCTTTCTTT.